These 9 T cell receptor beta chains were sequenced from one sample in a study of control samples from healthy donors and cancer patients. The protocol was immunoSEQ multiplex PCR, while the TCRdb copy is restricted to in-frame clones and leaves out a portion. This table has 30,000 to 35,000 clones, approximately 86% appearing once. Sample: PBMCs. The receptors come from a woman between 40 and 55 years old with lung cancer.

The V gene is TRBV15, the J gene TRBJ1-2; maybe TRBD1 (6 bases). Between the trimmed V and J ends, which lost 0 bases and 4 bases, there was a span of 12 bases. The CDR3 length is 15 residues. Germline V CDR1 and CDR2: LNHNV, YYDKDF (reference sequence). The DNA for the CDR3 is TGTGCCACCAGCAGAGATCCGGGACAAACCTATGGCTACACCTTC. Its protein product is CATSRDPGQTYGYTF.

The J gene is TRBJ1-1, the V gene TRBV5-1; the D gene is possibly TRBD1 (5 bases). This CDR3 contains 13 residues. CDR1 SGHRS and CDR2 YFSETQ come from the germline V gene. Trimming left V 4 bases short and J 1 base short, with 8 bases between. For the CDR3, the DNA is TGCGCCAGCAGCATAACAGGGAACACTGAAGCTTTCTTT. It encodes CASSITGNTEAFF.

The V gene is TRBV6-5, the J gene TRBJ1-1; TRBD1 might be the D (5 bases). The V gene's germline CDR1 is MNHEY and CDR2 SVGAGI. This CDR3 contains 15 residues. V lost 4 bases to trimming and J lost 2 bases, with 14 bases between them. CDR3 residues: CASSFRVWENTEAFF. The CDR3 nucleotides are TGTGCCAGCAGTTTCAGGGTCTGGGAAAACACTGAAGCTTTCTTT.

This clone was counted a single time. The V and J genes are TRBV28 and TRBJ1-5; 7 positions agree with TRBD1. Germline CDR1 and CDR2: MDHEN and SYDVKM. The CDR3 runs to 17 residues. Trimming removed 2 bases from V and 0 bases from J; junction bases left unmatched: 7. CDR3 amino acids: CASSLGAGGFSNQPQHF. The CDR3 DNA reads as TGTGCCAGCAGTTTAGGGGCAGGGGGGTTTAGCAATCAGCCCCAGCATTTT. The full variable domain, in which reference TRBV28 and TRBJ1-5 provide the parts outside the CDR3, is DVKVTQSSRYLVKRTGEKVFLECVQDMDHENMFWYRQDPGLGLRLIYFSYDVKMKEKGDIPEGYSVSREKKERFSLILESASTNQTSMYLCASSLGAGGFSNQPQHFGDGTRLSIL.

This clone was seen only a few times. The chain combines TRBV5-1 with TRBJ1-2; D is unresolved. Trimming took off 0 bases at V and 0 bases at J, with 6 bases between the two ends. This CDR3 has 14 residues. Per germline, CDR1 SGHRS and CDR2 YFSETQ. CDR3 coding DNA: TGCGCCAGCAGCTTGGGCGGAACTAACTATGGCTACACCTTC. Residues: CASSLGGTNYGYTF.

This chain uses TRBV6-1 with TRBJ1-5; tentatively, D is TRBD1 (5 bases). The V end lost 3 bases, the J end lost 3 bases, and 12 bases lay between the germline ends. The germline gives CDR1 MNHNS, CDR2 SASEGT. This CDR3 spans 15 amino acids. DNA for the CDR3: TGTGCCAGCAGTGACCTCCCGGGACTCAATCAGCCCCAGCATTTT. Its protein is CASSDLPGLNQPQHF.

The rearrangement uses TRBV30 and TRBJ2-3; 7 bases match TRBD2. Germline V gene lookup returns CDR1 GTSNPN and CDR2 SVGIG (reference sequence). The V segment lost 2 bases and the J segment 4 bases; nucleotides outside the gene matches: 15. This CDR3 has 17 residues. The CDR3 nucleotides read TGTGCCTGGAGTATGATGCTAGCGGAAGAAGGATCAGATACGCAGTATTTT. Translating it yields CAWSMMLAEEGSDTQYF.

The V gene is TRBV2, the J gene TRBJ1-2; weak D call: TRBD1 (5 bases). CDR1 and CDR2 (germline): SNHLY, FYNNEI. Deletions cut 0 bases from V and 3 bases from J, with 14 bases between. This CDR3 is built from 16 residues. The DNA for the CDR3 is TGTGCCAGCAGTGAAGCCCTGAGGGCGGGGGACTATGGCTACACCTTC. Protein product: CASSEALRAGDYGYTF.

The chain combines TRBV2 with TRBJ1-1; D is unclear. CDR3 length: 11 residues. V dropped 8 bases and J dropped 1 base, with 5 bases sitting between them. Germline V gives CDR1 SNHLY, CDR2 FYNNEI. The CDR3 nucleotides are TGTGCCAGCTGGAGGAACACTGAAGCTTTCTTT. Its protein product is CASWRNTEAFF.